Below are 19 T cell receptor beta chains sequenced from a single sample in a study of neoadjuvant nivolumab and ipilimumab in lung cancer. TCRdb's copy holds only in-frame clones and misses some; the assay was immunoSEQ multiplex PCR. This table holds under 15,000 clones, around 65% found once. Sequences were derived from peripheral blood, sampled after neoadjuvant nivolumab, alone or with ipilimumab, at or shortly before surgery. The receptors shown here come from an adult with non-small cell lung cancer.

The rearrangement joins TRBV5-1 to TRBJ2-5, with TRBD1 matching over 11 bases. From germline, CDR1 is SGHRS and CDR2 YFSETQ. Trimming took 3 bases from V and 1 from J; bases not matched to a gene: 2. The CDR3 runs to 15 residues. This chain's CDR3 is CASSSGTGGQETQYF. The CDR3 nucleotides read TGCGCCAGCAGCTCGGGGACAGGGGGCCAAGAGACCCAGTACTTC. The full variable domain, its missing parts supplied by reference TRBV5-1 and TRBJ2-5, is KAGVTQTPRYLIKTRGQQVTLSCSPISGHRSVSWYQQTPGQGLQFLFEYFSETQRNKGNFPGRFSGRQFSNSRSEMNVSTLELGDSALYLCASSSGTGGQETQYFGPGTRLLVL.

The chain employs TRBV5-1 and TRBJ2-1, with D possibly being TRBD2 (6 bases). The CDR3 spans 16 residues. The germline V gene has CDR1 SGHRS and CDR2 YFSETQ. V was pared by 0 bases and J by 0 bases, with 10 bases between. This CDR3 is CASSLGGTVSYNEQFF. As DNA, the CDR3 is TGCGCCAGCAGCTTGGGAGGGACTGTCTCCTACAATGAGCAGTTCTTC.

The chain combines TRBV11-3 with TRBJ2-2; D gene ambiguous. From germline, CDR1 is SGHNT and CDR2 YENEEA. The V end was cut by 5 bases, the J end by 0 bases, with 10 bases between. CDR3 size: 15 residues. CDR3 protein: CASSPGPPNTGELFF. The CDR3 coding sequence is TGTGCCAGCAGCCCCGGGCCCCCGAACACCGGGGAGCTGTTTTTT.

This chain joins TRBV7-2 and TRBJ1-5; no firm D call. Trimming pared 5 bases from V and 11 bases from J, leaving 16 bases between. The V gene's germline CDR1 is SGHTA and CDR2 FQGNSA. The CDR3 extends over 13 amino acids. CDR3 nucleotides: TGTGCCAGCAGCCAAGGGCGCCCGGTGGCCCAGCATTTT. This encodes CASSQGRPVAQHF.

This clone was picked up a small number of times. The rearrangement joins TRBV30 to TRBJ1-1, with a weak D call TRBD1 (5 bases). Trimming pared 3 bases from V and 3 bases from J, leaving 11 bases between. Germline CDR1 GTSNPN, CDR2 SVGIG (reference sequence). This CDR3 is 13 amino acids long. CDR3 region: CAWSPGAYTEAFF. CDR3 bases: TGTGCCTGGAGCCCCGGGGCCTACACTGAAGCTTTCTTT.

The genes are TRBV5-1 and TRBJ2-7; no reliable D call. This CDR3 region has 12 residues. From germline, CDR1 is SGHRS and CDR2 YFSETQ. Trimming left V 5 bases short and J 5 bases short, with 11 bases between. CDR3 residues: CASRPDNNEQYF. The CDR3 DNA follows: TGCGCCAGCAGGCCGGATAATAACGAGCAGTACTTC.

This clone is labeled medium-sized. Other nucleotide sequences in the sample specify the same CDR3. The CDR3 region has the DNA TGTGCCAGCAGCTCACAGGGGGATGGCTACACCTTC. It encodes CASSSQGDGYTF. V is TRBV5-4 and J is TRBJ1-2, with TRBD1 matching over 8 bases. J was trimmed by 6 bases and V by 3 bases; bases with no gene match: 1. This CDR3 region has 12 residues. The germline V gene encodes CDR1 SGHNT and CDR2 YYREEE (reference sequence).

This clone showed up just a few times. The chain uses TRBV11-3 and TRBJ2-2; TRBD2 matches at 11 bases. The junction had 3 bases not matched to a gene; V was cut back by 5 bases and J by 7 bases. CDR1 and CDR2 (germline): SGHNT, YENEEA. CDR3 size: 14 residues. The CDR3 protein is CASSTSGSDGELFF. Here the CDR3 DNA reads TGTGCCAGCAGCACTAGCGGGAGTGACGGGGAGCTGTTTTTT.

The rearrangement links TRBV6-5 to TRBJ2-3, with a tentative D call TRBD1 (5 bases). Trimming took off 3 bases at V and 2 bases at J, with 12 bases between the two ends. Germline CDR1 is MNHEY and CDR2 is SVGAGI. There are 15 residues in the CDR3. The CDR3 sequence: CASSYGQGNTDTQYF. For the CDR3, the DNA is TGTGCCAGCAGTTATGGGCAGGGTAACACAGATACGCAGTATTTT.

This chain joins TRBV18 and TRBJ2-1, with 11 bases aligning to TRBD2. Germline V lookup: CDR1 KGHSH, CDR2 LQKENI. The ends lost 2 bases at V and 5 bases at J; junction bases unmatched: 2. This CDR3 is built from 15 residues. The CDR3 sequence: CASSPTGLADNEQFF. In nucleotides, the CDR3 is TGTGCCAGCTCACCAACGGGACTAGCGGACAATGAGCAGTTCTTC.

This chain links TRBV11-1 with TRBJ2-2; 9 nucleotides align to TRBD2. V lost 1 base, J lost 6 bases, and 9 bases stayed unmatched. The CDR3 consists of 17 residues. Germline V CDR1 and CDR2: SGHAT, FQDESV (reference sequence). CDR3 in DNA: TGTGCCAGCAGCTTAGTAGGTAGCGGGAGAATGGCCGGGGAGCTGTTTTTT. This codes for CASSLVGSGRMAGELFF. Looking up the rest from reference TRBV11-1 and TRBJ2-2 gives the full variable domain: EAEVAQSPRYKITEKSQAVAFWCDPISGHATLYWYRQILGQGPELLVQFQDESVVDDSQLPKDRFSAERLKGVDSTLKIQPAELGDSAMYLCASSLVGSGRMAGELFFGEGSRLTVL.

This clone has only one observation. The chain employs TRBV7-9 and TRBJ1-2; D unresolved. Trimming pared 1 base from V and 4 bases from J, leaving 7 bases between. This CDR3 contains 13 residues. In germline, CDR1 is SEHNR, CDR2 FQNEAQ (reference sequence). The CDR3 DNA is TGTGCCAGCAGCTTAGGGCGGTTCTATGGCTACACCTTC. Its translation: CASSLGRFYGYTF.

The chain employs TRBV25-1 and TRBJ2-5, with D tentatively TRBD1 or TRBD2 (5 bases each). The germline V and J ends were trimmed by 5 bases and 6 bases, with 25 bases remaining between them. CDR1 MGHDK and CDR2 SYGVNS come from the germline V gene. The CDR3 loop spans 17 amino acids. CDR3 DNA sequence: TGTGCCAGCAGTTCTTCCACCGGGACGTCGACTTGGAAGACCCAGTACTTC. It yields the protein CASSSSTGTSTWKTQYF.

The rearrangement joins TRBV5-4 to TRBJ1-2; perhaps TRBD1 as D (6 bases). This CDR3 region has 15 residues. From germline, CDR1 is SGHNT and CDR2 YYREEE (reference sequence). V was pared by 1 base and J by 4 bases, with 14 bases between. CDR3 DNA: TGTGCCAGCAGCTTGTCTTCCGGACAGAGCTATGGCTACACCTTC. It encodes CASSLSSGQSYGYTF.

This chain connects TRBV9 to TRBJ2-2; D may be TRBD2 (5 bases). The CDR3 totals 16 residues. The germline gives CDR1 SGDLS, CDR2 YYNGEE. V lost 3 bases and J lost 2, with 14 bases in between. Here the CDR3 reads CASSGTSGPNTGELFF. The CDR3, as DNA: TGTGCCAGCAGCGGAACAAGCGGACCTAACACCGGGGAGCTGTTTTTT.

This clone was observed a handful of times. The chain joins TRBV19 to TRBJ2-6; TRBD2 agrees at 7 bases. Germline V gene sequence: CDR1 LNHDA, CDR2 SQIVND (reference sequence). The CDR3 covers 16 residues. Germline trimming cut 1 base from V and 0 bases from J; bases unmatched to any gene: 0. This CDR3 reads CASSIAGGSGANVLTF. In DNA, the CDR3 is TGTGCCAGTAGTATAGCGGGAGGCTCTGGGGCCAACGTCCTGACTTTC.

V is TRBV4-1 and J is TRBJ1-1; 8 bases are shared with TRBD1. Germline CDR1 MGHRA, CDR2 YSYEKL. There are 14 residues in the CDR3. With V trimmed by 4 bases and J by 7 bases, 8 bases remained unmatched. DNA of the CDR3: TGCGCCAGCAGCCCTTGGACAGGGAAAAATGAAGCTTTCTTT. Protein sequence: CASSPWTGKNEAFF.

The chain couples TRBV7-9 to TRBJ1-5, with D possibly TRBD1 on 6 matching bases. CDR1 and CDR2 (germline): SEHNR, FQNEAQ (reference sequence). This CDR3 is built from 17 residues. V was shortened by 0 bases and J by 4 bases, with 16 bases between the two germline ends. The CDR3 sequence: CASSLAFAGVGNQPQHF. The CDR3 DNA reads TGTGCCAGCAGCTTAGCATTCGCAGGGGTGGGTAATCAGCCCCAGCATTTT.

There are a few counts of this clone. The rearrangement links TRBV18 to TRBJ1-1; D unclear. The V gene lost 4 bases and the J gene lost 6 bases, with 12 bases spanning the gap. Germline V lookup: CDR1 KGHSH, CDR2 LQKENI. The CDR3 is made up of 13 amino acids. The DNA of the CDR3 is TGTGCCAGCTCACGAGTGTCTGTCGCTGAAGCTTTCTTT. Amino acids: CASSRVSVAEAFF.